This T cell receptor beta chain came from a study of radiotherapy plus CTLA-4 blockade in lung cancer. V lost 3 bases and J 4 bases, leaving 9 bases between the germline ends. Per the germline V gene, CDR1 is LNHDA and CDR2 is SQIVND (reference sequence). The CDR3 is made up of 13 amino acids. Sequenced by immunoSEQ multiplex PCR; TCRdb stores in-frame clones only, minus some. The repertoire includes 70,000 to 95,000 clones, about 85% of them detected once, and roughly 14% sits in the top ten. The chain employs TRBV19 and TRBJ1-2; D is unresolved. Sequencing was performed on peripheral blood, taken from a patient treated with radiotherapy plus ipilimumab. The sequence was obtained from a human donor with non-small cell lung cancer that progressed on radiotherapy plus ipilimumab. The CDR3 loop is CASSIDFFYGYTF. CDR3 nucleotides: TGTGCCAGTAGTATTGACTTTTTCTATGGCTACACCTTC.